This TCR beta chain is drawn from a study of shared clonotypes between healthy human individuals (dated by TCRdb to about 2020). Background on the whole study: The cohort comprised a couple of women and a few men aged 18 to 49 years. The study deeply sequenced blood TCR repertoires of five healthy adults to estimate repertoire size and the extent of clonotype sharing between individuals. For each donor, CD4 naive and CD4 memory were each run on three plates, CD8 naive on two plates, and CD8 memory on one plate. Each donor's leukapheresis produced roughly between about 0.85 and 10 billion PBMCs. To increase sequencing depth and limit assay-specific biases, different laboratories used diverse techniques to prepare libraries and sequence TCR repertoires. Points the paper makes about the study in general: Pairwise subsampling led to the expectation that sequencing depth would affect the degree of clonotype sharing among donors. Incomplete sequencing was indicated by rarefaction of sorted-subset datasets, despite the large sequencing depth. Across a handful of donors, around 5% of naive CD4, roughly 3.8% of naive CD8, approximately 2.5% of memory CD4, and 0.4% of memory CD8 clonotypes were shared. Naive subsets generally had larger estimated clonotype richness than memory subsets. Because the study included only a small number of donors, the genetic and exposure-history diversity represented was limited. Sampling was restricted to blood, and TCR repertoires in tissue are likely to differ from TCR repertoires in blood. Compared with non-shared clonotypes, the clonotypes found in all four sorted-subset donors had higher generation probabilities.

Per the germline V gene, SGDLS is the CDR1 and YYNGEE is the CDR2. The CDR3 runs 15 residues from the cysteine to the phenylalanine. Just the 45-base CDR3 DNA is kept, in frame starting at base 1. The germline V end is reduced by 0 bases and the J end by 5 bases; junction bases left unmatched: 7. As concerns this clone: Its antigen specificity is not known. Base qualities are missing; no much larger clone stands one base away.

The donors were healthy, HIV-negative adults who had no recently reported acute infections or vaccinations. Only Caucasian adults living in Nashville, Tennessee, USA were represented among the donors. Magnetic negative selection was used to enrich CD4+ T cells, after which naive cells were positively selected on CD45RA and the negative fraction became the memory subset. Blood was collected by leukapheresis, and PBMCs were isolated by Ficoll-Histopaque density gradient centrifugation and then cryopreserved in liquid nitrogen vapor phase. Purity and quantity of every magnetically sorted T cell population were checked by analytical flow cytometry. Genomic DNA was isolated from each sorted fraction and quantified by UV absorbance on a Nanodrop 2000c. Using the deep immunoSEQ assay, TCR CDR3 regions were amplified from genomic DNA by multiplex PCR. Extracted genomic DNA from each cell subset was spread evenly across all wells of several immunoSEQ 96-well plates, with each plate serving as a replicate. For sorted subsets, each replicate PCR was loaded with around 220 ng genomic DNA, equivalent to about 30,000 T cell genomes. Purified libraries were quantified with a Qubit 3.0 fluorometer, sized on a Bioanalyzer 2100, and re-quantified with the KAPA Library Quantification kit. Every immunoSEQ 96-well plate was sequenced on a dedicated single-read 150-cycle Illumina NextSeq 550 flow cell. Turning to the authors' computational methods: The immunoSEQ output contained only junctional sequences without quality scores, so filtering could not match that applied to full-length reads. Sequences were annotated with PyIR, a Python wrapper for IgBLAST v1.9, and V/J genes and CDR3 were assigned using IMGT germline references. Reads were filtered out if the reads had weak V/J assignments (E-value above 1e-6), no CDR3, stop codons, out-of-frame junctions, or ambiguous translated residues. A V3J clonotype was defined by an identical inferred V gene, J gene, and CDR3 amino acid sequence. Percentage overlap between repertoires was computed as shared unique clonotypes divided by the size of the smaller repertoire. Three approaches were used to assess repertoire richness: RTK rarefaction, the Chao1 estimator, and Recon v2.1 estimates of unobserved clonotypes. OLGA was used to compute generation probabilities for all TCRbeta clonotypes that the gDNA method yielded from a few donors. Entries here come from immuneACCESS through TCRdb and include only in-frame sequences with V and J called. Some clones fail to appear in such tables; in the studies checked, an unresolved V gene covers under half of the shortfall, and the cause of the remainder is unknown. Clone size and V and J calls were adopted from that table, with D and trimming inferred from the DNA. The sample table contains fewer than 3 million clones; only one count was recorded for roughly 92% of them. The ten most abundant clones make up approximately 0.39% of the sample.

This clonotype originated in a man aged 18 to 30 in good health. Some clones in this sample may be carry-over from other donors' samples. Recombination joined TRBV9 with TRBJ1-1; the central 7 bases match TRBD1. The sequencing sample was made of naive CD4+ T cells from PBMCs. The cell subset or site label, as the study defines it: CD45RA+ positively selected. The CDR3 reads as follows: CASSVGGQVFTEAFF. The DNA sequence follows: TGTGCCAGCAGCGTAGGAGGACAGGTTTTTACTGAAGCTTTCTTT.